Here is one T cell receptor (beta chain) with its context. This specimen belongs to a study of cytomegalovirus exposure and HLA in healthy donors. Primers: 60 Vbeta forward and 13 Jbeta reverse. Some clones are missing from TCRdb's copy, which holds only in-frame ones; the method was immunoSEQ multiplex PCR. The table records some 60,000 clones, 65% to 90% of them present only once. Sample: PBMCs. The TCR comes from a human donor in good health.

The CDR3 protein is CASSLLQGSGSSYNEQFF. The CDR3 nucleotides read TGTGCCAGCAGCTTACTTCAGGGTAGCGGGAGCTCCTACAATGAGCAGTTCTTC. This chain uses TRBV7-9 with TRBJ2-1; 9 bases are a match to TRBD2. Germline loops: CDR1 SEHNR, CDR2 FQNEAQ (reference sequence). This CDR3 has 18 amino acids. Germline trimming cut 2 bases from V and 0 bases from J; bases unmatched to any gene: 8.